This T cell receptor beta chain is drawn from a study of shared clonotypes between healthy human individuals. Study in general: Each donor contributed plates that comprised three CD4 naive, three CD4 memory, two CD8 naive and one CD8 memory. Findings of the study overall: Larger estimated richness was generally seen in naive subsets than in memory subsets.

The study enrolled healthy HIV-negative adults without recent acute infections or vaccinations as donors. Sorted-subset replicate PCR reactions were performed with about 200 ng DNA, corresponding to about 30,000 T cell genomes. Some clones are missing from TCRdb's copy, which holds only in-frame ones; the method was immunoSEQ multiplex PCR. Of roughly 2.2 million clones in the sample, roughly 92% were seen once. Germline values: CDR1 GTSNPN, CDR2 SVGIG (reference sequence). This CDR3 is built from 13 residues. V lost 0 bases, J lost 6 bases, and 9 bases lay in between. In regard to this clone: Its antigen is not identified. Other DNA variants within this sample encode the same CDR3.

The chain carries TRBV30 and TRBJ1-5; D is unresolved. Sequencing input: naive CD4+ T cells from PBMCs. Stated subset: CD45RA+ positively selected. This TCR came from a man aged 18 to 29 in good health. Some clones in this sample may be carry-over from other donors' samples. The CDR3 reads CAWSVGRSQPQHF. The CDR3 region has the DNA TGTGCCTGGAGTGTTGGGCGATCTCAGCCCCAGCATTTT.